One sample yielded the 5 T cell receptor beta chains listed below, sequenced in a study of shared clonotypes between healthy human individuals. The table came from immunoSEQ multiplex PCR; TCRdb's copy has only in-frame clones and leaves some out. Of millions of clones in the sample, 93% are singletons; the top ten hold 0.39%. Specimen: naive CD4+ T cells from PBMCs. Subset of the sample: CD45RA+ positively selected. The receptors were sampled from a man aged 18 to 30 in good health. Some clones in this sample may be carry-over from other donors' samples.

The rearrangement uses TRBV7-9 and TRBJ2-7; 9 nucleotides align to TRBD1. J was trimmed by 3 bases and V by 5 bases; bases with no gene match: 5. The CDR3 totals 14 residues. Looked up from germline, CDR1 is SEHNR and CDR2 is FQNEAQ (reference sequence). CDR3 in amino acids: CASSPGQGIYEQYF. CDR3 nucleotides: TGTGCCAGCAGCCCGGGACAGGGAATCTACGAGCAGTACTTC.

The chain joins TRBV2 to TRBJ2-7; D tentatively reads TRBD1 or TRBD2 (6 bases each). V was pared by 8 bases and J by 5 bases, with 22 bases between. This CDR3 contains 15 residues. CDR1 is SNHLY and CDR2 is FYNNEI in the germline V gene. This CDR3 reads CASGGTGQRWDEQYF. The CDR3 DNA is TGTGCCAGCGGCGGGACGGGACAACGATGGGACGAGCAGTACTTC.

J is TRBJ2-1 and V is TRBV5-1; TRBD1 agrees at 8 bases. V gave up 0 bases and J gave up 8 bases; unmatched junction bases: 7. CDR3 length equals 15 residues. CDR1 and CDR2 from the germline V gene are SGHRS and YFSETQ. CDR3: CASSLGRGRWDEQFF. The CDR3 coding sequence is TGCGCCAGCAGCTTGGGCAGGGGGCGCTGGGATGAGCAGTTCTTC.

The chain links TRBV4-2 to TRBJ2-3; D gene unclear. Germline V gene data show CDR1 as LGHNA and CDR2 as YNFKEQ. CDR3 length equals 13 residues. Trimming removed 1 base at V and 0 bases at J, with 2 bases between. The CDR3 DNA reads as TGTGCCAGCAGCCAAGGGAGCACAGATACGCAGTATTTT. This translates into CASSQGSTDTQYF.

The chain carries TRBV2 and TRBJ2-3; 7 bases line up with TRBD2. The CDR3 covers 13 residues. V lost 5 bases to trimming and J lost 6 bases; unmatched junction nucleotides: 5. Germline loops: CDR1 SNHLY, CDR2 FYNNEI. The CDR3 nucleotides are TGTGCCAGCAGTCGGCGGGAGATGGATACGCAGTATTTT. Amino acid sequence: CASSRREMDTQYF.